The clone carrying this T cell receptor (beta chain) has more than one count but fewer than ten. A junction boundary mismatches the germline segment, possibly from a read error. A second PCR, run for 7 to 11 cycles, used a sample-barcoded 5' primer plus a J-beta primer mix. TCRdb reprocessed the 5' RACE reads via MiXCR and lists one record per CDR3 protein. The table shows 800,000 or so distinct CDR3 sequences, with around 62% occurring only once. These data are taken from a study of blood T cells in healthy people across ages. The sequenced material came from blood. The sequence was obtained from a man aged 25-45 years in good health.

The DNA for the CDR3 is TGTGCCAGCAGTCCGCACGGAGGTTCACCTCTCCACTTT. Translation gives CASSPHGGSPLHF. This chain connects TRBV28 to TRBJ1-6; D remains ambiguous. The CDR3 is 13 amino acids. CDR1 and CDR2 (germline): MDHEN, SYDVKM.